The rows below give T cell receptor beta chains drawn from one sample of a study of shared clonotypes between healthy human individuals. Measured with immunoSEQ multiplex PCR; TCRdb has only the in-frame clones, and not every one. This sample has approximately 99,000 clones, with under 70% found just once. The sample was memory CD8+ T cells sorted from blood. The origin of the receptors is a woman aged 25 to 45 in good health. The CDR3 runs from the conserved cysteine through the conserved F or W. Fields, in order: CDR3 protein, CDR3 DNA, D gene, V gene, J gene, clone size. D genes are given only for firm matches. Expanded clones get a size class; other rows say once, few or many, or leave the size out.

CDR3aa: CASSSGSSIGYTF
CDR3nt: TGTGCCAGCAGTTCCGGGTCATCTATAGGCTACACCTTC
d_gene: -
v_gene: TRBV28
j_gene: TRBJ1-2
abundance: many

CDR3aa: CSARDRIYGYTF
CDR3nt: TGCAGCGCACGGGACAGGATCTATGGCTACACCTTC
d_gene: TRBD1
v_gene: TRBV29-1
j_gene: TRBJ1-2
abundance: once

CDR3aa: CASSLGDRRLGQPQHF
CDR3nt: TGTGCCAGCAGTTTAGGTGACAGGCGACTGGGTCAGCCCCAGCATTTT
d_gene: -
v_gene: TRBV28
j_gene: TRBJ1-5
abundance: few

CDR3aa: CASRPSYEQYF
CDR3nt: TGCGCCAGCAGGCCTAGTTACGAGCAGTACTTC
d_gene: -
v_gene: TRBV5-1
j_gene: TRBJ2-7
abundance: -

CDR3aa: CASSTRDNRRGGYTF
CDR3nt: TGTGCCAGCAGCACCCGGGACAACCGGCGGGGTGGCTACACCTTC
d_gene: -
v_gene: TRBV2
j_gene: TRBJ1-2
abundance: -

CDR3aa: CASTQSGDTGELFF
CDR3nt: TGTGCCAGCACTCAGTCTGGTGACACCGGGGAGCTGTTTTTT
d_gene: -
v_gene: TRBV6-1
j_gene: TRBJ2-2
abundance: few

CDR3aa: CAIRGQGARQPQHF
CDR3nt: TGTGCCATCAGAGGACAGGGGGCTAGGCAGCCCCAGCATTTT
d_gene: TRBD1
v_gene: TRBV10-3
j_gene: TRBJ1-5
abundance: -

CDR3aa: CASSPGRGITGELFF
CDR3nt: TGTGCCAGTTCCCCCGGGCGGGGTATCACCGGGGAGCTGTTTTTT
d_gene: -
v_gene: TRBV28
j_gene: TRBJ2-2
abundance: -

CDR3aa: CASSSWTGDYGYTF
CDR3nt: TGTGCCAGTAGTTCTTGGACAGGGGACTATGGCTACACCTTC
d_gene: TRBD1
v_gene: TRBV19
j_gene: TRBJ1-2
abundance: -

CDR3aa: CASSPVGGTILQYEQYF
CDR3nt: TGTGCCAGCTCACCAGTGGGCGGGACTATTTTACAGTACGAGCAGTACTTC
d_gene: TRBD2
v_gene: TRBV18
j_gene: TRBJ2-7
abundance: -

CDR3aa: CASSDPGSPTWVQGDQPQHF
CDR3nt: TGTGCCAGCAGTGACCCCGGAAGCCCGACATGGGTCCAAGGGGATCAGCCCCAGCATTTT
d_gene: -
v_gene: TRBV2
j_gene: TRBJ1-5
abundance: once